This record looks at one T cell receptor beta chain sequence and its context. The sample is drawn from a study of T cell responses to AZD1222 COVID-19 vaccine. Sequenced by immunoSEQ multiplex PCR; TCRdb stores in-frame clones only, minus some. The repertoire holds some 180,000 clones, with 80% to 95% as singletons. Pooled together were second doses at about 4 or about 12 weeks. This CDR3 is built from 14 residues. Looked up from germline, CDR1 is MNHEY and CDR2 is SVGAGI. Trimming left V 5 bases short and J 7 bases short, with 12 bases between. This specimen consisted of peripheral blood, obtained 28 days after the second AZD1222 dose. The genes are TRBV6-5 and TRBJ1-6; D unresolved. This receptor was taken from an adult who received the AZD1222 COVID-19 vaccine. CDR3 sequence: CASSTDGINSPLHF. The CDR3 DNA reads as TGTGCCAGCAGTACGGACGGAATCAATTCACCCCTCCACTTT.